The 7 T cell receptor beta chains presented below share a single source sample, sequenced in a study of CD8 T cells in ankylosing spondylitis. TCRdb reprocessed the 5' RACE reads with MiXCR, giving one entry per CDR3 protein. The sample shows 300,000 to 350,000 distinct CDR3 sequences, around 20% of them seen only once. The sequenced sample was blood, either unsorted or a sorted T cell fraction (not recorded which). These receptors all stem from a female donor with ankylosing spondylitis or in good health (not recorded which).

This clonotype was seen once. The V gene is TRBV25-1, the J gene TRBJ2-1, with 9 bases lining up with TRBD2. CDR3 length: 17 amino acids. After removal of 6 bases from V and 7 bases from J, the junction contained 16 bases not matched to a gene. Germline V gene lookup returns CDR1 MGHDK and CDR2 SYGVNS. In DNA, the CDR3 is TGTGCCAGCAGCGTCCTGGAATACGGACTAGCGCGAAATGAGCAGTTCTTC. Its translation: CASSVLEYGLARNEQFF. Variable domain in full (rest from reference TRBV25-1 and TRBJ2-1): EADIYQTPRYLVIGTGKKITLECSQTMGHDKMYWYQQDPGMELHLIHYSYGVNSTEKGDLSSESTVSRIRTEHFPLTLESARPSHTSQYLCASSVLEYGLARNEQFFGPGTRLTVL.

The V call is TRBV11-1, the J call TRBJ1-1; TRBD1 is a possible D gene (5 bases). There are 15 residues in the CDR3. With 2 bases removed from V and 1 base from J, the gap between germline ends came to 11 bases. The germline CDR1 and CDR2 sequences are SGHAT and FQDESV (reference sequence). This CDR3 is CASSLWEGRNTEAFF. The CDR3 DNA follows: TGTGCCAGCAGCTTATGGGAGGGGAGGAACACTGAAGCTTTCTTT.

This clonotype was seen many times. The CDR3 loop reads CASSLMVGPYNEQFF. The CDR3 bases are TGTGCCAGCAGTTTGATGGTGGGCCCCTACAATGAGCAGTTCTTC. The chain carries TRBV12-3 or TRBV12-4 and TRBJ2-1, with unresolved D. Between the trimmed V and J ends, which lost 3 bases and 2 bases, there was a span of 11 bases. This CDR3 spans 15 amino acids.

V and J are TRBV5-1 and TRBJ2-3; possibly TRBD2 for D (5 bases). Trimming took 0 bases from V and 4 from J, leaving 15 bases between them. Looked up from germline, CDR1 is SGHRS and CDR2 is YFSETQ. The CDR3 length is 16 residues. In DNA, the CDR3 is TGCGCCAGCAGCTTGGCCGTGGGCGGTAGCGCAGATACGCAGTATTTT. This gives the protein CASSLAVGGSADTQYF.

Only a few counts were recorded for this clonotype. The chain couples TRBV2 to TRBJ2-1, with 8 nucleotides matching TRBD2. Germline CDR1 SNHLY, CDR2 FYNNEI. The V gene end was trimmed by 10 bases and the J gene end by 10 bases; junction bases not matched to a gene: 6. The CDR3 extends over 11 amino acids. The CDR3 DNA follows: TGTGCCACCGGGGGGGGTCTAGAGCAGTTCTTC. Translated: CATGGGLEQFF. Full variable domain (outside the CDR3, taken from reference TRBV2 and TRBJ2-1): EPEVTQTPSHQVTQMGQEVILRCVPISNHLYFYWYRQILGQKVEFLVSFYNNEISEKSEIFDDQFSVERPDGSNFTLKIRSTKLEDSAMYFCATGGGLEQFFGPGTRLTVL.

This clonotype showed up just a few times. The chain joins TRBV6-2 or TRBV6-3 to TRBJ1-5; possible D gene TRBD1, 6 bases. V was clipped by 6 bases and J by 0 bases, with 9 bases between them. The CDR3 has 14 amino acids. The germline CDR1 and CDR2 sequences are MNHEY and SVGEGT. Here the CDR3 reads CASRQGYSNQPQHF. In nucleotides, the CDR3 is TGTGCCAGCAGACAGGGTTATAGCAATCAGCCCCAGCATTTT.

This clonotype has just a few counts. The rearrangement joins TRBV7-2 to TRBJ2-1, with D maybe TRBD1 (6 bases). With 3 bases removed from V and 0 bases from J, the gap between germline ends came to 9 bases. Germline-derived CDR1 and CDR2 are SGHTA and FQGNSA. This CDR3 is built from 15 residues. CDR3 amino acids: CASSFGQSSYNEQFF. CDR3 in DNA: TGTGCCAGCAGCTTTGGACAGAGCTCCTACAATGAGCAGTTCTTC.